Below, 21 T cell receptor beta chains from the same sample are listed, as sequenced in a study of blood T cells in healthy people across ages. A second PCR of roughly 7 to 11 cycles used a sample-barcoded 5' primer and a J-beta primer mix. MiXCR was run by TCRdb on the 5' RACE reads, yielding one entry per CDR3 protein. The sample lists about 500,000 distinct CDR3 sequences, about 24% occurring once. Another study also made use of these data, one on T cells of mothers and their children.

The material sequenced was blood. Receptors originate from a boy aged 5-17 years in good health.

This clonotype has more than one count but fewer than ten. V and J are TRBV7-2 and TRBJ2-7, with D unresolved. There are 14 residues in the CDR3. The ends were cut back, 5 bases at V and 1 base at J, with 12 bases in the middle. Germline V gives CDR1 SGHTA, CDR2 FQGNSA. CDR3 bases: TGTGCCAGCAGCCGTCGGACGGATTCCTACGAGCAGTACTTC. Encoded protein: CASSRRTDSYEQYF.

V is TRBV7-8 and J is TRBJ1-1; 11 bases line up with TRBD1. The CDR3 extends over 13 amino acids. J gave up 11 bases and V 5 bases, and 7 bases lay outside the gene matches. CDR1 is SGHVS and CDR2 is FQNEAQ in the germline V gene. CDR3 sequence: CASSQRTGGSAFF. The DNA for the CDR3 is TGTGCCAGCAGCCAAAGGACAGGGGGCTCGGCTTTCTTT.

This clonotype was seen a handful of times. This rearrangement joins TRBV7-4 to TRBJ1-2, with D tentatively TRBD1 (5 bases). CDR1 and CDR2 from the germline V gene are SGHVT and SQSDAQ. The V and J ends lost 3 bases and 4 bases respectively, with 18 bases between them. The CDR3 spans 16 residues. The CDR3: CASSFWGPYPSYGYTF. In DNA, the CDR3 is TGTGCCAGCAGCTTTTGGGGCCCCTACCCCTCCTATGGCTACACCTTC.

This clonotype was observed a few times. The CDR3 reads CASSVGQLSNQPQHF. The CDR3 DNA sequence: TGTGCCAGCAGTGTGGGACAGTTGAGCAATCAGCCCCAGCATTTT. The genes are TRBV2 and TRBJ1-5; TRBD1 matches 7 bases. The V gene's germline CDR1 is SNHLY and CDR2 FYNNEI. Trimming at V came to 4 bases and at J to 1 base, leaving 4 bases not matched to a gene. This CDR3 is 15 amino acids long.

The V call is TRBV3-1, the J call TRBJ2-1; 8 bases line up with TRBD1. The CDR3 has 13 amino acids. The V segment lost 4 bases and the J segment 4 bases; nucleotides outside the gene matches: 0. Germline V gene sequence: CDR1 LGHDT, CDR2 YNNKEL (reference sequence). This CDR3 is CASSRQGYNEQFF. As DNA, the CDR3 is TGTGCCAGCAGCCGACAGGGGTACAATGAGCAGTTCTTC.

This chain links TRBV5-1 with TRBJ2-1; D is undetermined. The CDR3 is 13 amino acids. Germline V gives CDR1 SGHRS, CDR2 YFSETQ. Trimming took off 5 bases at V and 2 bases at J, with 8 bases between the two ends. The CDR3 region has the DNA TGCGCCAGCAGGGAGCGAACCTACAATGAGCAGTTCTTC. Translation: CASRERTYNEQFF.

The chain couples TRBV18 to TRBJ2-3; the D is unclear. This CDR3 is 13 amino acids long. Germline V gene sequence: CDR1 KGHSH, CDR2 LQKENI. The germline V and J ends were trimmed by 0 bases and 4 bases, with 5 bases remaining between them. The CDR3 spells CASSPPYSDTQYF. CDR3 in DNA: TGTGCCAGCTCACCACCGTACTCAGATACGCAGTATTTT.

The chain combines TRBV7-6 with TRBJ2-2; TRBD2 is a possible D gene (5 bases). Germline CDR1 and CDR2: SGHVS and FNYEAQ. The CDR3 has 15 residues. V was clipped by 4 bases and J by 1 base, with 10 bases between them. CDR3 nucleotide sequence: TGTGCCAGCAGCTCCGGACGGGAGAACACCGGGGAGCTGTTTTTT. It is translated as CASSSGRENTGELFF. The entire variable domain, with the rest obtained from reference TRBV7-6 and TRBJ2-2, is as follows: GAGVSQSPRYKVTKRGQDVALRCDPISGHVSLYWYRQALGQGPEFLTYFNYEAQQDKSGLPNDRFSAERPEGSISTLTIQRTEQRDSAMYRCASSSGRENTGELFFGEGSRLTVL.

This clonotype came up a few times. V gene TRBV6-1 combines with J gene TRBJ2-2; 11 positions match TRBD1. Germline V gives CDR1 MNHNS, CDR2 SASEGT. The CDR3 has 16 residues. The V gene end was trimmed by 4 bases and the J gene end by 4 bases; junction bases not matched to a gene: 5. CDR3 sequence reads: CASSGGQGASTGELFF. The CDR3, as DNA: TGTGCCAGCAGTGGAGGACAGGGGGCGAGCACCGGGGAGCTGTTTTTT.

The chain has TRBV29-1 and TRBJ1-2; D is unclear. Germline V gene data show CDR1 as SQVTM and CDR2 as ANQGSEA. The CDR3 spans 13 residues. The V end was cut by 4 bases, the J end by 6 bases, with 15 bases between. The CDR3 sequence: CSVVPDGANGYTF. Written as DNA, the CDR3 is TGCAGCGTTGTCCCGGACGGAGCTAATGGCTACACCTTC. Filled out from reference TRBV29-1 and TRBJ1-2, the complete variable domain reads SAVISQKPSRDICQRGTSLTIQCQVDSQVTMMFWYRQQPGQSLTLIATANQGSEATYESGFVIDKFPISRPNLTFSTLTVSNMSPEDSSIYLCSVVPDGANGYTFGSGTRLTVV.

J is TRBJ1-4 and V is TRBV28, with D possibly being TRBD1 (6 bases). V lost 4 bases and J lost 9, with 9 bases in between. The germline V gene encodes CDR1 MDHEN and CDR2 SYDVKM. This CDR3 is 12 amino acids long. The CDR3 DNA reads TGTGCCAGCAGTTCAGGGGATAAAAAACTGTTTTTT. It translates to CASSSGDKKLFF.

This chain connects TRBV5-6 to TRBJ1-2, with a tentative D call TRBD1 (6 bases). V was shortened by 1 base and J by 3 bases, with 10 bases between the two germline ends. In germline, CDR1 is SGHDT, CDR2 YYEEEE. This CDR3 spans 14 amino acids. In nucleotides, the CDR3 is TGTGCCAGCAGCTTGCCGGGACACGACTATGGCTACACCTTC. Translation gives CASSLPGHDYGYTF.

A few counts support this clonotype. The rearrangement links TRBV12-3 or TRBV12-4 to TRBJ2-4, with 9 bases fitting TRBD1. V lost 2 bases and J lost 2; bases outside the gene matches: 4. CDR3 size: 16 residues. CDR3 region: CASSLWDRVSKNIQYF. As DNA, the CDR3 is TGTGCCAGCAGTTTATGGGACAGGGTGTCCAAAAACATTCAGTACTTC.

This clonotype was seen a handful of times. The V call is TRBV2, the J call TRBJ2-5; D call uncertain. Germline V gene sequence: CDR1 SNHLY, CDR2 FYNNEI. The CDR3 runs to 14 residues. V was clipped by 2 bases and J by 11 bases, with 18 bases between them. The CDR3 here is CASSEKFWQQGQYF. In nucleotides, the CDR3 is TGTGCCAGCAGTGAAAAATTCTGGCAGCAAGGGCAGTACTTC.

This clonotype was counted between two and nine times. V usage is TRBV30 and J usage is TRBJ1-5; 8 nucleotides align to TRBD1. The J segment lost 4 bases and the V segment lost 4 bases, leaving 3 bases of the junction unmatched. Germline loops: CDR1 GTSNPN, CDR2 SVGIG (reference sequence). This CDR3 contains 13 residues. CDR3: CAWTGQGNQPQHF. CDR3 coding DNA: TGTGCCTGGACCGGACAGGGAAATCAGCCCCAGCATTTT.

This clonotype turned up a few times. The chain employs TRBV5-1 and TRBJ2-4; no reliable D call. Looked up from germline, CDR1 is SGHRS and CDR2 is YFSETQ. The V end was cut by 0 bases, the J end by 1 base, with 14 bases between. CDR3 size: 17 residues. The CDR3 sequence is CASSLGPLDDAKNIQYF. The CDR3 nucleotides read TGCGCCAGCAGCTTGGGCCCCCTAGACGATGCCAAAAACATTCAGTACTTC. Full variable domain (rest looked up from reference TRBV5-1 and TRBJ2-4): KAGVTQTPRYLIKTRGQQVTLSCSPISGHRSVSWYQQTPGQGLQFLFEYFSETQRNKGNFPGRFSGRQFSNSRSEMNVSTLELGDSALYLCASSLGPLDDAKNIQYFGAGTRLSVL.

The chain has TRBV5-5 and TRBJ1-3; no definite D call. The CDR3 is 16 amino acids. Looked up from germline, CDR1 is SGHKS and CDR2 is YYEKEE (reference sequence). V was cut by 6 bases and J by 0 bases, with 16 bases left in between. CDR3 protein: CASTLLHMSSGNTIYF. The CDR3 DNA sequence: TGTGCCAGCACGCTTCTTCACATGAGCTCTGGAAACACCATATATTTT.

This clonotype was picked up a small number of times. J is TRBJ2-7 and V is TRBV4-1; possible D gene TRBD2, 6 bases. Germline V gives CDR1 MGHRA, CDR2 YSYEKL. V was clipped by 0 bases and J by 1 base, with 10 bases between them. The CDR3 covers 15 residues. The CDR3 DNA is TGCGCCAGCAGCCAAGATCCCGGAGGGTCCTACGAGCAGTACTTC. Protein: CASSQDPGGSYEQYF.

The J gene is TRBJ1-1, the V gene TRBV5-1, with D possibly being TRBD1 (5 bases). The CDR3 spans 16 residues. V dropped 0 bases and J dropped 3 bases, with 15 bases sitting between them. Germline lookup yields CDR1 SGHRS and CDR2 YFSETQ. The CDR3 DNA is TGCGCCAGCAGCTTGGATGGGCAGGGCTTGGACACTGAAGCTTTCTTT. Amino acids: CASSLDGQGLDTEAFF. Using reference TRBV5-1 and TRBJ1-1 for the parts outside the CDR3, the full variable domain is KAGVTQTPRYLIKTRGQQVTLSCSPISGHRSVSWYQQTPGQGLQFLFEYFSETQRNKGNFPGRFSGRQFSNSRSEMNVSTLELGDSALYLCASSLDGQGLDTEAFFGQGTRLTVV.

This clonotype was recorded a few times. CDR3 nucleotide sequence: TGTGCCAGCAGTTTTGGGGGGGTGAATCGTCAGCCCCAGCATTTT. This encodes CASSFGGVNRQPQHF. The V and J genes are TRBV28 and TRBJ1-5; possible D gene TRBD1, 5 bases. CDR1 is MDHEN and CDR2 is SYDVKM in the germline V gene. The CDR3 is made up of 15 amino acids. Trimming removed 3 bases at V and 6 bases at J, with 15 bases between.

The chain uses TRBV7-6 and TRBJ2-7, with 11 positions matching TRBD1. The end of the DNA is better explained by TRBJ2-1, so the J call may be wrong. There are 17 residues in the CDR3. Germline V CDR1 and CDR2: SGHVS, FNYEAQ. The CDR3 DNA sequence: TGTGCCAGCAGCTCACCGTGGGACAGGGGGGGGTACAATGAGCAGTTCTTC. Protein product: CASSSPWDRGGYNEQFF.